The 12 T cell receptor beta chains below come from one sample, sequenced in a study of control samples from healthy donors and cancer patients. Sequencing was performed with immunoSEQ multiplex PCR; in TCRdb, only in-frame clones are kept and a portion is missing. This table holds about 80,000 clones, 88% found once. The sequencing input was blood. Every receptor here comes from a woman aged 45 to 65 in good health.

The gene calls are TRBV9 and TRBJ1-6, with D perhaps TRBD1 (6 bases). Trimming removed 3 bases at V and 14 bases at J, with 21 bases between. The CDR3 is made up of 15 amino acids. CDR1 is SGDLS, CDR2 YYNGEE, per germline. CDR3 residues: CASSAPRGRPGALHF. As DNA, the CDR3 is TGTGCCAGCAGCGCCCCCAGGGGTCGGCCAGGGGCCCTCCACTTT.

The rearrangement joins TRBV3-1 (or the pseudogene TRBV3-2) to TRBJ2-1, with TRBD2 matching over 14 bases. Germline CDR1 LGHDT, CDR2 YNNKEL (reference sequence). Trimming removed 5 bases from V and 7 bases from J; junction bases left unmatched: 7. CDR3 size: 16 residues. The CDR3 nucleotides are TGTGCCAGCAGCTCTCGGACTAGCGGGGGGAGGAATGAGCAGTTCTTC. Translating gives CASSSRTSGGRNEQFF.

J is TRBJ1-2 and V is TRBV7-7; D might be TRBD1 (6 bases). The CDR3 is 13 residues long. Trimming took 11 bases from V and 3 from J, leaving 16 bases between them. The germline gives CDR1 SSHAT, CDR2 FNYEAQ (reference sequence). CDR3 region: CAQGGDSYYGYTF. The CDR3 DNA is TGTGCCCAAGGGGGTGACAGTTACTATGGCTACACCTTC.

V usage is TRBV18 and J usage is TRBJ2-3, with 9 bases identical to TRBD2. J gave up 1 base and V 3 bases, and 8 bases lay outside the gene matches. Germline CDR1 KGHSH, CDR2 LQKENI. The CDR3 extends over 17 amino acids. The CDR3 is CASSPLGASGGTDTQYF. CDR3 sequence (DNA): TGTGCCAGCTCACCGCTGGGGGCTAGCGGGGGCACAGATACGCAGTATTTT. The variable domain in full, with the rest retrieved from reference TRBV18 and TRBJ2-3, is NAGVMQNPRHLVRRRGQEARLRCSPMKGHSHVYWYRQLPEEGLKFMVYLQKENIIDESGMPKERFSAEFPKEGPSILRIQQVVRGDSAAYFCASSPLGASGGTDTQYFGPGTRLTVL.

V is TRBV5-1 and J is TRBJ2-7; either TRBD1 or TRBD2 may supply D (6 bases each). There are 14 residues in the CDR3. Germline CDR1 reads SGHRS; CDR2 reads YFSETQ. Trimming left V 0 bases short and J 3 bases short, with 10 bases between. CDR3 sequence: CASSLGGARYEQYF. The CDR3 DNA reads as TGCGCCAGCAGCTTGGGGGGGGCCCGCTACGAGCAGTACTTC.

J is TRBJ2-5 and V is TRBV2, with D perhaps matching TRBD2 (5 bases). Germline-derived CDR1 and CDR2 are SNHLY and FYNNEI. The CDR3 has 13 amino acids. V lost 1 base and J 6 bases, leaving 9 bases between the germline ends. CDR3 coding DNA: TGTGCCAGCAGTGAAGTAGAGGGTCAGACCCAGTACTTC. This translates into CASSEVEGQTQYF.

The chain links TRBV6-5 to TRBJ2-2; D may be TRBD2 (5 bases). This CDR3 has 16 amino acids. Trimming pared 0 bases from V and 7 bases from J, leaving 15 bases between. Germline V gene sequence: CDR1 MNHEY, CDR2 SVGAGI. The CDR3 DNA follows: TGTGCCAGCAGTTACTCAACTACCTTGGGGAGCGGGGAGCTGTTTTTT. Its protein is CASSYSTTLGSGELFF.

The V call is TRBV5-6, the J call TRBJ2-2; D may be TRBD1 (6 bases). Per the germline V gene, CDR1 is SGHDT and CDR2 is YYEEEE. The V end was cut by 3 bases, the J end by 1 base, with 19 bases between. This CDR3 is built from 18 residues. The CDR3 sequence is CASSSPGYRVKNTGELFF. The CDR3 nucleotides read TGTGCCAGCAGCTCACCAGGATACAGGGTCAAGAACACCGGGGAGCTGTTTTTT.

The chain couples TRBV11-2 to TRBJ2-7, with D possibly being TRBD1 (6 bases). CDR3 length: 13 amino acids. With 1 base removed from V and 12 bases from J, the gap between germline ends came to 16 bases. Germline CDR1 SGHAT, CDR2 FQNNGV. CDR3 nucleotide sequence: TGTGCCAGCAGCTTAGGAGGCAGGGGCCCTTCGTACTTC. Its translation is CASSLGGRGPSYF.

The CDR3 loop is CAWSVRGGPPGPGNTIYF. The CDR3 DNA reads TGTGCCTGGAGTGTACGGGGCGGGCCTCCGGGACCTGGAAACACCATATATTTT. This chain uses TRBV30 with TRBJ1-3; possible D gene TRBD1, 5 bases. With 0 bases removed from V and 2 bases from J, the gap between germline ends came to 20 bases. In germline, CDR1 is GTSNPN, CDR2 SVGIG (reference sequence). The CDR3 runs to 18 residues.

The chain is built from TRBV5-3 and TRBJ1-2; 8 nucleotides line up with TRBD1. TRBV5-3 is classed as an ORF, of uncertain function. The CDR3 extends over 13 amino acids. V trimming: 10 bases; J trimming: 4 bases; junction bases outside the gene matches: 9. In DNA form, the CDR3 reads TGTGCCCCCTCAGCAGGGGGCGGCTATGGCTACACCTTC. Translation gives CAPSAGGGYGYTF.

The genes are TRBV29-1 and TRBJ2-1, with 9 nucleotides matching TRBD1. This CDR3 is built from 13 residues. The V gene end was trimmed by 8 bases and the J gene end by 7 bases; junction bases not matched to a gene: 9. Germline V gives CDR1 SQVTM, CDR2 ANQGSEA. CDR3: CSSAGTGFNEQFF. CDR3 nucleotides: TGCAGCTCCGCAGGGACAGGGTTTAATGAGCAGTTCTTC.